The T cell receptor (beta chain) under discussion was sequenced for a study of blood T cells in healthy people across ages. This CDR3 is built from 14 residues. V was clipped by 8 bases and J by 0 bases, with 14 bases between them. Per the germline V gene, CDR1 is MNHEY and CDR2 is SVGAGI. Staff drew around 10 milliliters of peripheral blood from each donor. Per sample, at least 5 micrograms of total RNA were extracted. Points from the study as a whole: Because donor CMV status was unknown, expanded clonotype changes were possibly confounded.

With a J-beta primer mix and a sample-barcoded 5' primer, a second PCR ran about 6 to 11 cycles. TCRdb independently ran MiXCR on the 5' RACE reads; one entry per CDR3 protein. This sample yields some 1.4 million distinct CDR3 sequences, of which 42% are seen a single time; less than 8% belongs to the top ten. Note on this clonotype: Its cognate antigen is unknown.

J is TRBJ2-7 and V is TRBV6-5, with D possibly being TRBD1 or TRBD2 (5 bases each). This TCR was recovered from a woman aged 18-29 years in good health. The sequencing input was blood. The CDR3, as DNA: TGTGCCAGCGCTGAGGGACGGAGCTCCTACGAGCAGTACTTC. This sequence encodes CASAEGRSSYEQYF.